The 16 T cell receptor beta chains listed next were all sequenced from one sample in a study of cytomegalovirus exposure and HLA in healthy donors. The study ran its PCR with 60 Vbeta and 13 Jbeta primers. Method: immunoSEQ multiplex PCR; TCRdb's copy keeps in-frame clones and lacks some. The data show about 140,000 clones, with roughly three fifths seen just once and roughly 1.9% held by the top ten. The specimen sequenced was PBMCs. These receptors all come from a male donor in good health and CMV-seronegative.

This chain connects TRBV6-4 to TRBJ1-6; perhaps TRBD1 as D (6 bases). Trimming removed 4 bases from V and 10 bases from J, with 14 bases in between. Germline CDR1 is MRHNA and CDR2 is SNTAGT. The CDR3 consists of 14 residues. As DNA, the CDR3 is TGTGCCAGCAGTGCAGGGACAACCGGCTCACCCCTCCACTTT. It specifies CASSAGTTGSPLHF.

The chain couples TRBV5-8 to TRBJ2-6; 10 positions match TRBD1. CDR1 is SGHTS and CDR2 is YDEGEE in the germline V gene. V dropped 4 bases and J dropped 1; count of bases not matched to a gene: 8. This CDR3 is built from 18 residues. CDR3 sequence: CASSPGTGEPSGANVLTF. Written as DNA, the CDR3 is TGTGCCAGCAGCCCCGGGACAGGGGAGCCTTCTGGGGCCAACGTCCTGACTTTC.

The chain carries TRBV7-3 and TRBJ2-5; perhaps TRBD2 as D (6 bases). V was cut by 1 base and J by 5 bases, with 26 bases left in between. This CDR3 has 19 amino acids. Germline loops: CDR1 SGHTA, CDR2 FQGTGA. Here the CDR3 DNA reads TGTGCCAGCAGCTTAAACCCAACTAGCTACCTTCCCCCGGGGGAGACCCAGTACTTC. Its translation: CASSLNPTSYLPPGETQYF.

The chain couples TRBV11-3 to TRBJ2-1; 9 bases are a match to TRBD1. Germline V lookup: CDR1 SGHNT, CDR2 YENEEA. The V segment lost 5 bases and the J segment 8 bases; nucleotides outside the gene matches: 10. The CDR3 consists of 15 residues. The CDR3 is CASSQIGTGNHEQFF. In nucleotides, the CDR3 is TGTGCCAGCAGCCAAATCGGGACAGGGAACCATGAGCAGTTCTTC.

This clone was seen a single time. The rearrangement joins TRBV4-1 to TRBJ2-3, with D hard to call. V shed 1 base and J shed 2 bases, with 13 bases lying between them. Germline V gives CDR1 MGHRA, CDR2 YSYEKL. This CDR3 has 16 residues. The CDR3 spells CASSQVNGRFTDTQYF. In DNA form, the CDR3 reads TGCGCCAGCAGCCAAGTAAACGGCAGGTTCACAGATACGCAGTATTTT.

V is TRBV7-9 and J is TRBJ1-1, with D possibly being TRBD1 (6 bases). Trimming pared 3 bases from V and 2 bases from J, leaving 19 bases between. This CDR3 is built from 17 residues. Germline V gives CDR1 SEHNR, CDR2 FQNEAQ (reference sequence). The CDR3 DNA is TGTGCCAGCAGCTTCGTGGGGCAGGGGAGGGGAAACACTGAAGCTTTCTTT. This sequence encodes CASSFVGQGRGNTEAFF.

The chain couples TRBV4-1 to TRBJ2-7, with 8 bases that match TRBD2. J was trimmed by 4 bases and V by 4 bases; bases with no gene match: 9. The CDR3 runs to 15 residues. In germline, CDR1 is MGHRA, CDR2 YSYEKL. CDR3 nucleotides: TGCGCCAGCAGCCCGGGGGCGGGGGGAGCGTACGAGCAGTACTTC. It codes for CASSPGAGGAYEQYF.

This chain connects TRBV6-6 to TRBJ2-7; tentatively, D is TRBD1 (6 bases). V shed 0 bases and J shed 2 bases, with 11 bases lying between them. The germline CDR1 and CDR2 sequences are MNHNY and SVGAGI (reference sequence). The CDR3 covers 15 residues. This CDR3 is CASSYSWTEAYEQYF. In DNA form, the CDR3 reads TGTGCCAGCAGTTACTCGTGGACAGAGGCCTACGAGCAGTACTTC.

This clone has more than one count but fewer than ten. This chain connects TRBV9 to TRBJ2-5; tentative D call: TRBD2 (5 bases). CDR3 size: 14 residues. Trimming left V 1 base short and J 0 bases short, with 7 bases between. Germline CDR1 and CDR2: SGDLS and YYNGEE. The CDR3 bases are TGTGCCAGCAGCGTATCTAGCTACCAAGAGACCCAGTACTTC. Amino acids: CASSVSSYQETQYF.

This chain links TRBV5-4 with TRBJ2-5, with D possibly matching TRBD1 (6 bases). Germline CDR1 reads SGHNT; CDR2 reads YYREEE (reference sequence). V lost 4 bases, J lost 9 bases, and 16 bases lay in between. The CDR3 totals 13 residues. The CDR3 coding sequence is TGTGCCAGCAGCGGAGACAGGAAGGGAGCCCAGTACTTC. Translating gives CASSGDRKGAQYF. Variable domain in full (rest from reference TRBV5-4 and TRBJ2-5): ETGVTQSPTHLIKTRGQQVTLRCSSQSGHNTVSWYQQALGQGPQFIFQYYREEENGRGNFPPRFSGLQFPNYSSELNVNALELDDSALYLCASSGDRKGAQYFGPGTRLLVL.

This clone showed up just a few times. The chain carries TRBV2 and TRBJ2-7; D perhaps matches TRBD1 (5 bases). V was pared by 6 bases and J by 6 bases, with 15 bases between. Germline V gives CDR1 SNHLY, CDR2 FYNNEI. This CDR3 is built from 13 residues. The CDR3 DNA follows: TGTGCCAGCAGCAGGGATACGGTCGGCGAGCAGTACTTC. Its translation: CASSRDTVGEQYF.

The rearrangement links TRBV2 to TRBJ2-3; 9 nucleotides agree with TRBD1. CDR1 is SNHLY and CDR2 is FYNNEI in the germline V gene. V shed 9 bases, J shed 3 bases, and the junction held 7 bases outside the gene matches. The CDR3 sequence is 14 residues long. CDR3 sequence: CASSGTGWTDTQYF. The CDR3 region has the DNA TGTGCCAGTTCCGGGACAGGGTGGACAGATACGCAGTATTTT. Full variable domain (missing parts from reference TRBV2 and TRBJ2-3): EPEVTQTPSHQVTQMGQEVILRCVPISNHLYFYWYRQILGQKVEFLVSFYNNEISEKSEIFDDQFSVERPDGSNFTLKIRSTKLEDSAMYFCASSGTGWTDTQYFGPGTRLTVL.

The chain combines TRBV9 with TRBJ2-5, with D possibly being TRBD2 (6 bases). This CDR3 comprises 13 residues. The germline V gene has CDR1 SGDLS and CDR2 YYNGEE. The ends were cut back, 4 bases at V and 2 bases at J, with 9 bases in the middle. CDR3 bases: TGTGCCAGCAGCCGGGACTTACAAGAGACCCAGTACTTC. Translation: CASSRDLQETQYF.

In this sample, this clone turned up a few times. The same CDR3 is also encoded by other DNA sequences in this sample. This chain connects TRBV28 to TRBJ2-2, with 8 bases that match TRBD1. V lost 11 bases, J lost 1 base, and 6 bases stayed unmatched. Germline CDR1 MDHEN, CDR2 SYDVKM. The CDR3 contains 14 residues. The CDR3 protein is CASRTGQNTGELFF. The CDR3 nucleotides are TGTGCCTCCCGGACAGGGCAGAACACCGGGGAGCTGTTTTTT.

For the CDR3, the DNA is TGTGCCAGCCTATTTCCGGGAGACTATGGCTACACCTTC. This encodes CASLFPGDYGYTF. The rearrangement links TRBV28 to TRBJ1-2, with D hard to call. This CDR3 region has 13 residues. The V end was cut by 8 bases, the J end by 3 bases, with 13 bases between. Germline-derived CDR1 and CDR2 are MDHEN and SYDVKM.

The chain combines TRBV7-2 with TRBJ1-1, with 7 bases that match TRBD1. The CDR3 spans 14 residues. The junction had 4 bases not matched to a gene; V was cut back by 5 bases and J by 1 base. From germline, CDR1 is SGHTA and CDR2 FQGNSA. CDR3 in DNA: TGTGCCAGCAGCCCTTACAGGGGGAACACTGAAGCTTTCTTT. Amino acid sequence: CASSPYRGNTEAFF.